Listed here are 6 T cell receptor beta chains from one sample, sequenced in a study of cytomegalovirus exposure and HLA in healthy donors. It was with 60 Vbeta and 13 Jbeta primers that the PCR ran. Produced via immunoSEQ multiplex PCR; TCRdb's table is partial and in-frame only. Of about 160,000 clones detected, about 85% appear once; the ten largest clones hold roughly 2.2%. Sequencing input: PBMCs. All receptors come from a man younger than 35 in good health and CMV-seropositive.

The rearrangement uses TRBV11-2 and TRBJ2-5, with TRBD1 identical over 7 bases. Germline CDR1 and CDR2: SGHAT and FQNNGV. Trimming removed 5 bases from V and 9 bases from J; junction bases left unmatched: 12. The CDR3 has 14 residues. This CDR3 is CASSGRTGREAQYF. CDR3 in DNA: TGTGCCAGCAGCGGAAGGACAGGCCGTGAGGCCCAGTACTTC.

This chain uses TRBV5-4 with TRBJ1-2; TRBD1 is a possible D gene (5 bases). From germline, CDR1 is SGHNT and CDR2 YYREEE (reference sequence). This CDR3 spans 12 amino acids. The ends were cut back, 4 bases at V and 7 bases at J, with 11 bases in the middle. The CDR3 loop reads CASSVTGPGYTF. CDR3 DNA: TGTGCCAGCAGCGTTACAGGACCTGGCTACACCTTC.

This sequence joins TRBV11-3 and TRBJ1-6; TRBD1 aligns across 9 bases. CDR3 size: 14 residues. CDR1 and CDR2 from the germline V gene are SGHNT and YENEEA. J was trimmed by 6 bases and V by 3 bases; bases with no gene match: 0. The CDR3 DNA reads TGTGCCAGCAGCTTGGACAGGGGTAATTCACCCCTCCACTTT. It encodes CASSLDRGNSPLHF.

This clone appeared once. The CDR3 bases are TGTGCCAGCAGCGAGACCGGGATCACGAACACCGGGGAGCTGTTTTTT. Its translation is CASSETGITNTGELFF. The J gene is TRBJ2-2, the V gene TRBV5-4; D perhaps matches TRBD2 (5 bases). The CDR3 spans 16 residues. The germline V and J ends were trimmed by 4 bases and 0 bases, with 13 bases remaining between them. Germline CDR1 is SGHNT and CDR2 is YYREEE (reference sequence).

The chain couples TRBV15 to TRBJ1-2, with TRBD1 matching over 11 bases. Germline assignment: CDR1 LNHNV and CDR2 YYDKDF (reference sequence). The V segment lost 2 bases and the J segment 1 base; nucleotides outside the gene matches: 6. The CDR3 runs to 17 residues. As DNA, the CDR3 is TGTGCCACCAGCAGAACGGGACAGGGGGAGTTTAACTATGGCTACACCTTC. Translated: CATSRTGQGEFNYGYTF.

The rearrangement links TRBV18 to TRBJ2-5; the match to TRBD1 covers 9 bases. The CDR3 runs to 15 residues. Germline V gives CDR1 KGHSH, CDR2 LQKENI. With 3 bases clipped from V and 2 bases from J, the junction kept 4 bases outside the gene matches. CDR3 in DNA: TGTGCCAGCTCACCTTGGACAGGGGAGCAAGAGACCCAGTACTTC. Protein product: CASSPWTGEQETQYF.